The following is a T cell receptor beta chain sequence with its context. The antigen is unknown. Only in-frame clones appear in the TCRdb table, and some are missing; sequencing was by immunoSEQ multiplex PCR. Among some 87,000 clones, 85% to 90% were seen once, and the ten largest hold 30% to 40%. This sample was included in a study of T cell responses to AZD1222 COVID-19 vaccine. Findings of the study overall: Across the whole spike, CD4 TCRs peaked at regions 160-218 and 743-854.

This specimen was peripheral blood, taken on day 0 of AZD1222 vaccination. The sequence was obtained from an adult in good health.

The CDR3 region is CAISSDGGNQPQHF. The CDR3 DNA is TGTGCCATCAGCTCGGACGGAGGGAATCAGCCCCAGCATTTT. The chain couples TRBV10-3 to TRBJ1-5, with unresolved D. The V and J ends lost 6 bases and 4 bases respectively, with 13 bases between them. The CDR3 is made up of 14 amino acids. Germline V gives CDR1 ENHRY, CDR2 SYGVKD.